This T cell receptor beta chain was found in a study of blood T cell repertoires in COVID-19. About the research overall: The study drew acute and convalescent COVID-19 samples from the United States, Italy and Spain.

CDR1 SGHDT and CDR2 YYEEEE come from the germline V gene. V shed 0 bases, J shed 0 bases, and the junction held 14 bases outside the gene matches. The CDR3 sequence is 19 residues long. Clones were read by immunoSEQ multiplex PCR, and TCRdb kept only the in-frame ones, dropping some. The data contain roughly 300,000 clones, approximately 89% of them seen just once; the ten biggest clones take up roughly 7.1%. The TCR was taken from a woman aged 50 to 60 who had recovered from COVID-19. The sequencing sample was made of peripheral blood. V usage is TRBV5-6 and J usage is TRBJ1-2; 7 positions match TRBD1. CDR3 coding DNA: TGTGCCAGCAGCTTGGCCGTGAGGCCAGGGGGGTTCGCTAACTATGGCTACACCTTC. Encoded protein: CASSLAVRPGGFANYGYTF. The complete variable domain, with remaining parts taken from reference TRBV5-6 and TRBJ1-2, reads DAGVTQSPTHLIKTRGQQVTLRCSPKSGHDTVSWYQQALGQGPQFIFQYYEEEERQRGNFPDRFSGHQFPNYSSELNVNALLLGDSALYLCASSLAVRPGGFANYGYTFGSGTRLTVV.